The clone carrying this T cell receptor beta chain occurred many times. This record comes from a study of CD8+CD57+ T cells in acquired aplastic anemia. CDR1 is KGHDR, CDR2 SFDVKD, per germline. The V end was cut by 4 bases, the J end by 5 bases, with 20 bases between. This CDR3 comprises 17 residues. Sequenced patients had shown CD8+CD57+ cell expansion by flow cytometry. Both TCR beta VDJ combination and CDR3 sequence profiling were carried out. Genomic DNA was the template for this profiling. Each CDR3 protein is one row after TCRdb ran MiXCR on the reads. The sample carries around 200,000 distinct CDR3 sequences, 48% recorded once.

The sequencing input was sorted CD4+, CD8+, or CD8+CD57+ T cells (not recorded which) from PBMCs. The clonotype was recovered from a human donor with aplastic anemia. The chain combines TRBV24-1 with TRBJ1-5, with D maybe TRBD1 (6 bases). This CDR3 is CATSEGGGPDLYQPQHF. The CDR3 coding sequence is TGTGCCACCAGTGAGGGCGGGGGGCCCGACCTCTATCAGCCCCAGCATTTT.